These T cell receptor beta chains were read from a single sample in a study of glioma-infiltrating T cells. TCRdb independently ran MiXCR on the multiplex PCR reads; one entry per CDR3 protein. The sample records under 200,000 distinct CDR3 sequences, around 40% being singletons. The sample comprised glioma tissue, nonneoplastic brain tissue, or PBMCs (not recorded which). The origin of the receptors is a human donor with low-grade glioma or glioblastoma, undergoing nonglioma brain surgery, or in good health (not recorded which). Each CDR3 is given with its conserved first and last residue. Each record gives: V gene, clone size, J gene, CDR3 protein. A clone size is listed for some rows: how often the clone was seen (once, few, many), or a class if it is expanded.

>TRBV19|NA|TRBJ2-2
CASIMHPRNTGELFF
>TRBV25-1|many|TRBJ1-1
CASSRTTDPGAAFF
>TRBV7-6|NA|TRBJ2-1
CASSLSEGGPFEQFF
>TRBV5-4|NA|TRBJ2-2
CASSVQGITGELFF
>TRBV20-1|many|TRBJ2-1
CSAVEVRSYNEQFF
>TRBV27|many|TRBJ2-3
CASSASKNTQYF
>TRBV5-4|few|TRBJ2-1
CASTTFGGSSYNEQFF
>TRBV6-5|NA|TRBJ1-2
CASRRFKGHTF
>TRBV9|few|TRBJ2-2
CASSVNTGELFF
>TRBV20-1|many|TRBJ2-7
CSARLAGTGFHEQYF
>TRBV20-1|many|TRBJ2-1
CSASPPIDNNEQFF
>TRBV27|many|TRBJ2-7
CASSRSGAGLSYEQYF
>TRBV28|NA|TRBJ2-1
CASITTTPYEQFF
>TRBV18|many|TRBJ1-2
CASSPQGDLNGYTF
>TRBV29-1|NA|TRBJ2-4
CSVEVAGNIQYF
>TRBV18|NA|TRBJ1-1
CASSPGRDYTEAFF
>TRBV3-1|NA|TRBJ2-7
CASSRTGPAYEQYF
>TRBV19|many|TRBJ1-2
CASSTRQGSYTF
>TRBV28|many|TRBJ2-7
CASSPPRAPYEQYF
>TRBV5-1|few|TRBJ2-7
CASSLKPRDFYEQYF
>TRBV24-1|NA|TRBJ2-1
CATSDPRGFGVDEQFF
>TRBV7-2|NA|TRBJ2-1
CASSFSGSEQFF
>TRBV6-1|few|TRBJ2-1
CATQSGRVDEQFF
>TRBV2|many|TRBJ2-7
CASSDKMVYEQYF
>TRBV29-1|few|TRBJ2-7
CSVTPGVRFDEQYF
>TRBV11-2|many|TRBJ1-1
CASSLVLGAGEAFF
>TRBV19|NA|TRBJ2-2
CASIGANTGELFF
>TRBV20-1|many|TRBJ2-5
CSASPGLARGQTQYF
>TRBV6-1|many|TRBJ2-2
CATRGQGNTGELFF
>TRBV5-1|NA|TRBJ1-2
CASSSLGRAGYGYTF
>TRBV24-1|NA|TRBJ2-1
CATSDSSIGINEQFF
>TRBV4-1|NA|TRBJ2-4
CASSQAAATLAKNIQYF
>TRBV6-2/TRBV6-3|many|TRBJ1-2
CASSYSARPGYTF
>TRBV28|many|TRBJ2-7
CASKSSYEQYF
>TRBV28|once|TRBJ2-3
CASSLSVGQWSTDTQYF
>TRBV7-9|NA|TRBJ2-1
CASSPADRDNEQFF
>TRBV4-1|many|TRBJ2-7
CASSQVQSSYEQYF